The table lists the clone carrying this T cell receptor (beta chain) with many counts. Its antigen is not known. The sample providers were healthy Caucasian people from Russia, aged roughly 6 to 95. A J-beta primer mix and a sample-barcoded 5' primer were used in a second PCR of about 6 to 12 cycles. TCRdb re-called the 5' RACE reads with MiXCR, one entry per CDR3 protein. Among around 1,500,000 distinct CDR3 sequences, about 43% were seen once, and the ten largest hold 7.9%. The data were taken from a study of blood T cells in healthy people across ages. V was trimmed by 8 bases and J by 1 base, leaving 8 bases between them. This CDR3 region has 11 residues. From germline, CDR1 is DFQATT and CDR2 SNEGSKA (reference sequence). Study-wide results and limits: Because donor CMV status was unknown, expanded clonotype changes were possibly confounded.

The rearrangement uses TRBV20-1 and TRBJ1-1; a possible D gene is TRBD1 (6 bases). The receptor's source is a woman under 30 in good health. Material: blood. CDR3 nucleotide sequence: TGCAGTCAGGACAGGAACACTGAAGCTTTCTTT. As protein: CSQDRNTEAFF.